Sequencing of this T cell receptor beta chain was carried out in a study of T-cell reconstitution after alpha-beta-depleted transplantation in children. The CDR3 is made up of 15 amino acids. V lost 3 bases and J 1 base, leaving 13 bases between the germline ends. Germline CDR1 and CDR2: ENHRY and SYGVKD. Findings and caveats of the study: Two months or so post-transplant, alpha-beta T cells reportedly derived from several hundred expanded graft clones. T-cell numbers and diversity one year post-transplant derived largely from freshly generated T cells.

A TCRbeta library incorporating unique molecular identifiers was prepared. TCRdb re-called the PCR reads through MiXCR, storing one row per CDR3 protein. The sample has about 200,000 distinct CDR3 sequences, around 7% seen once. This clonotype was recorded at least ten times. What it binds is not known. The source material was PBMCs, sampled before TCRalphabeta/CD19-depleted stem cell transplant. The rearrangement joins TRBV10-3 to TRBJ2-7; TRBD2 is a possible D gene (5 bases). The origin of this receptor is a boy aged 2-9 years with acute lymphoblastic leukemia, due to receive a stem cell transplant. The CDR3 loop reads CAISEGRDKSYEQYF. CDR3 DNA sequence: TGTGCCATCAGTGAAGGCCGGGATAAATCCTACGAGCAGTACTTC.